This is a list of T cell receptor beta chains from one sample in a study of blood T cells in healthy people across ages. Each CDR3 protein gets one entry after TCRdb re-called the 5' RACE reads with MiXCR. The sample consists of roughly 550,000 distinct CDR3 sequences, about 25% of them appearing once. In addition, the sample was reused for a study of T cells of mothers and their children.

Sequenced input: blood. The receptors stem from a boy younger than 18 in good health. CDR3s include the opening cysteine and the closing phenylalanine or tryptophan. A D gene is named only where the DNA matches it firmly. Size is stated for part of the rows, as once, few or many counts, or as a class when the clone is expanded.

TGCAGCGTAAAAAGGGGGGACAGCGGGATGAGCATTCAGTGCTTC	CSVKRGDSGMSIQCF	TRBJ2-4	-	-	TRBV29-1
TGTGCCAGCAGCCGGGACAGGGGGGACGGCTACACCTTC	CASSRDRGDGYTF	TRBJ1-2	TRBD1	-	TRBV7-2
TGTGCCAGCAGTTTATTACGGAGCAATCAGCCCCAGCATTTT	CASSLLRSNQPQHF	TRBJ1-5	-	-	TRBV28
TGCAGCGTTGAATGGGCGGACGGGACTGAAGCTTTCTTT	CSVEWADGTEAFF	TRBJ1-1	-	few	TRBV29-1
TGTGCCAGCAGCCGCGTTAGCAGCTCCTACAACGAGCAGTTCTTC	CASSRVSSSYNEQFF	TRBJ2-1	-	-	TRBV7-9
TGTGCCACGGGACTAGCGACCCCCTACAATGAGCAGTTCTTC	CATGLATPYNEQFF	TRBJ2-1	TRBD2	few	TRBV6-5
TGTGCCAGCAGCCCGATCGGGGTCCAGACACTGTTTTTT	CASSPIGVQTLFF	TRBJ1-4	-	few	TRBV7-9
TGTGCCAGCGGGGACACAAAGTACGAGCAGTACTTC	CASGDTKYEQYF	TRBJ2-7	-	few	TRBV2
TGTGCCAGCAGCCGGCGGCTAGCGGGGGGGCTTCCAAACTCTGGGGCCAACGTCCTGACTTTC	CASSRRLAGGLPNSGANVLTF	TRBJ2-6	TRBD2	-	TRBV11-1
TGTGCCAGCTCACCACCCCGGGCCACCTACAATGAGCAGTTCTTC	CASSPPRATYNEQFF	TRBJ2-1	-	many	TRBV18
TGTGCTAGTGGTTTGGTGGGCAGAGAAGCTTTCTTT	CASGLVGREAFF	TRBJ1-1	-	-	TRBV12-5
TGTGCCAGCAGCCAAGACCCAGGGTGGGGAAACACCATATATTTT	CASSQDPGWGNTIYF	TRBJ1-3	-	few	TRBV4-2